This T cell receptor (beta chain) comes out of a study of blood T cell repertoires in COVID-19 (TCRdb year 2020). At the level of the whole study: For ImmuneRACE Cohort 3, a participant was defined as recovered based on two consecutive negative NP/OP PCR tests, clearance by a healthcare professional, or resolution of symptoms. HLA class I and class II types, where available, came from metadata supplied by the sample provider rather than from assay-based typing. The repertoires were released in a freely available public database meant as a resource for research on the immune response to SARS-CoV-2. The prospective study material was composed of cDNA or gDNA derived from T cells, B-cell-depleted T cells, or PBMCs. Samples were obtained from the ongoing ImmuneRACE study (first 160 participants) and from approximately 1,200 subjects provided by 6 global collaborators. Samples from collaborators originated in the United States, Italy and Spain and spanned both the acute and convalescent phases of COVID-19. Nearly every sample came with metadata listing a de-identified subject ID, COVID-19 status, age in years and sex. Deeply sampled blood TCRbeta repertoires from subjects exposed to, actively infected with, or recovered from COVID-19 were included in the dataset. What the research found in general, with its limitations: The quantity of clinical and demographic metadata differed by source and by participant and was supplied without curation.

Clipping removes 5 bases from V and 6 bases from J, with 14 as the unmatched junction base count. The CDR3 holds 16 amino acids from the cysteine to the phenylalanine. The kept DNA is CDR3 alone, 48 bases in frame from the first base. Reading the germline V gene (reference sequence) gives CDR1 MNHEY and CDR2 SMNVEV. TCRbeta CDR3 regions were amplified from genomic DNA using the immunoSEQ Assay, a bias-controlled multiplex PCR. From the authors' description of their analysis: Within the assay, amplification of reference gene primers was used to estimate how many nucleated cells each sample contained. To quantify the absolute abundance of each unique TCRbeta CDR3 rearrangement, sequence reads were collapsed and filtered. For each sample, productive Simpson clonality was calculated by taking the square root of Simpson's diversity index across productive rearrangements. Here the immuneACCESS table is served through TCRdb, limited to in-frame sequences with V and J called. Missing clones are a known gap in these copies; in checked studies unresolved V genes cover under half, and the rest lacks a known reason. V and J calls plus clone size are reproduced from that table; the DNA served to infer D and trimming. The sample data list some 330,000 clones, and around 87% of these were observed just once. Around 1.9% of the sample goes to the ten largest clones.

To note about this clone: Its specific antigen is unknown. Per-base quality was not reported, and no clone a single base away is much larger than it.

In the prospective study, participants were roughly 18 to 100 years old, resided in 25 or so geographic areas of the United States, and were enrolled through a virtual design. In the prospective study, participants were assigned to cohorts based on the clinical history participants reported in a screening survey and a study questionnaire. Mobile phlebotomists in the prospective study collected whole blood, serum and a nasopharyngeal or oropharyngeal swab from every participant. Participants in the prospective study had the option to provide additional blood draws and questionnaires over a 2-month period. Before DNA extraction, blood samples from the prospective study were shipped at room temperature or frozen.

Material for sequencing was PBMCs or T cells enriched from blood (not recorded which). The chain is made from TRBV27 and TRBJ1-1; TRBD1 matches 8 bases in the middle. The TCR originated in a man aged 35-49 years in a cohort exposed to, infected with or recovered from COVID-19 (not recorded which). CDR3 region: CASSQQGGRYSAEAFF. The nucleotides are TGTGCCAGCAGTCAACAGGGGGGCAGGTATAGCGCTGAAGCTTTCTTT.